The TCR beta chain under discussion was sequenced for a study of T cells after yellow fever vaccination. The overall study: Preparation of fractions with low cell numbers was performed using SMART-Seq v4 Ultra Low Input. Study-level points and caveats: CD4 and CD8 compartments shared a small share of clonotypes.

5'RACE template switching added a universal primer site and UMIs to TCR cDNA. TCRdb analysed the 5' RACE reads with MiXCR anew, one entry per CDR3 protein. Among hundreds of thousands of distinct CDR3 sequences, 9% to 15% were seen once, and the ten largest hold approximately 15%. To note about this clonotype: What it binds is unknown.

The CDR3 runs to 18 residues. V lost 0 bases to trimming and J lost 2 bases, with 17 bases between them. Germline-derived CDR1 and CDR2 are LGHNA and YSLEER. This TCR was sampled from a man aged 25-40 years who received the YFV17D yellow fever vaccine. Source: PBMCs, taken on the day of the yellow fever booster vaccination. The V gene is TRBV4-3, the J gene TRBJ1-5, with a tentative D call TRBD1 (6 bases). CDR3 nucleotide sequence: TGCGCCAGCAGCCAAGAGCCGGGACACTCAACGGGCAATCAGCCCCAGCATTTT. It is translated as CASSQEPGHSTGNQPQHF.